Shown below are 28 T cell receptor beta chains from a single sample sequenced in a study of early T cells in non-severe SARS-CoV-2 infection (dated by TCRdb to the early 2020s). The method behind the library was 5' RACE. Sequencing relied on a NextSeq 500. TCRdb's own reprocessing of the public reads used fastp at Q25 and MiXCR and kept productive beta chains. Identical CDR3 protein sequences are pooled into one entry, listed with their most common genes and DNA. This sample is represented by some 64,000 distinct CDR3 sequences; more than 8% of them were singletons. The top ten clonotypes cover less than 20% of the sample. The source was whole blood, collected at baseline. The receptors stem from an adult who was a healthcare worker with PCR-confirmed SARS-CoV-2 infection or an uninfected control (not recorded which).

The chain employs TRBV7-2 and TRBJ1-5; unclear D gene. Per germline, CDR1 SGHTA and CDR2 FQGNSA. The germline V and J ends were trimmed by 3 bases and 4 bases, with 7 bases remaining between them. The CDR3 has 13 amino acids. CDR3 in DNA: TGTGCCAGCAGCTTTGGCCAGAATCAGCCCCAGCATTTT. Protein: CASSFGQNQPQHF.

The CDR3 protein is CASSQGLRGEQYF. CDR3 DNA sequence: TGTGCCAGTAGCCAGGGACTCCGAGGCGAGCAGTACTTC. V is TRBV28 and J is TRBJ2-7; a possible D gene is TRBD2 (6 bases). Germline V lookup: CDR1 MDHEN, CDR2 SYDVKM. The CDR3 consists of 13 residues. The germline V and J ends were trimmed by 9 bases and 6 bases, with 18 bases remaining between them.

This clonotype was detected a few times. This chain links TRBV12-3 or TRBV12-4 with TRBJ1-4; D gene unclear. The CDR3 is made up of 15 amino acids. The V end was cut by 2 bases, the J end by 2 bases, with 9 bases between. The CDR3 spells CASSLRQATNEKLFF. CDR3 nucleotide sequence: TGTGCCAGCAGTTTAAGGCAGGCGACTAATGAAAAACTGTTTTTT.

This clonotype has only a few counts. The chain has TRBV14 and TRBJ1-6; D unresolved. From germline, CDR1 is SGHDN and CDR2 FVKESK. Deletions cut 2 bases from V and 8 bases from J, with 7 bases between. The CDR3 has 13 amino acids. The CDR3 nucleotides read TGTGCCAGCAGCCAACGCTTGGATTCACCCCTCCACTTT. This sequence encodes CASSQRLDSPLHF.

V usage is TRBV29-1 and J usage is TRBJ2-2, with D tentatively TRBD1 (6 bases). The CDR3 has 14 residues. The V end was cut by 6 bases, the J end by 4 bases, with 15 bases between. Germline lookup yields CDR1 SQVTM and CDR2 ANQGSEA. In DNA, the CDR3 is TGCAGCGTAGGACAGACAACGAGCACCGGGGAGCTGTTTTTT. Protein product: CSVGQTTSTGELFF.

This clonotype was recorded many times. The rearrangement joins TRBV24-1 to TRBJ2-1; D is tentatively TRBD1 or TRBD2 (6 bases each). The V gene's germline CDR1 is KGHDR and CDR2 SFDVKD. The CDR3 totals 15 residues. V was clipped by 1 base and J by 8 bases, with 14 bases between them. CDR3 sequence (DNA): TGTGCCACCAGTGATTTAAGGGTTAGGGGGGATGAGCAGTTCTTC. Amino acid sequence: CATSDLRVRGDEQFF.

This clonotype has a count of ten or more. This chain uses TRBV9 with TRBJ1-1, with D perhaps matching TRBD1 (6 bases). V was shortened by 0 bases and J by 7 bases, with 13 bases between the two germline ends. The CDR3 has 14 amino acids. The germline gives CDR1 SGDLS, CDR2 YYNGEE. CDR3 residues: CASSVAAQGFEAFF. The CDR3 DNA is TGTGCCAGCAGCGTAGCCGCCCAGGGGTTTGAAGCTTTCTTT.

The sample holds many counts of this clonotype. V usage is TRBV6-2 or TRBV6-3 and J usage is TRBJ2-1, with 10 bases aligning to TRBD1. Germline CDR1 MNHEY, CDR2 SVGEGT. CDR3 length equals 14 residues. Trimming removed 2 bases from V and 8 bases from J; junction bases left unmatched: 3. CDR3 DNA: TGTGCCAGCAGTTACGAGACAGGGGGCTATGAGCAGTTCTTC. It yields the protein CASSYETGGYEQFF.

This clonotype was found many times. The DNA for the CDR3 is TGCAGGGCTGGGGGACAGACCATGAACACTGAAGCTTTCTTT. Amino acids: CRAGGQTMNTEAFF. The rearrangement links TRBV20-1 to TRBJ1-1; 7 bases agree with TRBD1. CDR1 and CDR2 from the germline V gene are DFQATT and SNEGSKA (reference sequence). CDR3 length: 14 amino acids.

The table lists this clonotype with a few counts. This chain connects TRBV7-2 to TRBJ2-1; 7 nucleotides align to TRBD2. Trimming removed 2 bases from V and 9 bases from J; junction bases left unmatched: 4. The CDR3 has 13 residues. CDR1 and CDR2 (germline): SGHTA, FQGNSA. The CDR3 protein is CASSLRRLAEQFF. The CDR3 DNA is TGTGCCAGCAGCTTAAGACGACTAGCTGAGCAGTTCTTC.

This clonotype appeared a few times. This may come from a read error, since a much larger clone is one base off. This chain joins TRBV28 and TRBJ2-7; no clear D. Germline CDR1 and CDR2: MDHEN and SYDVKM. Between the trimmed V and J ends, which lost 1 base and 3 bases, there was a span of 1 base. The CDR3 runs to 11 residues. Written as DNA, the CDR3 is TGTGCCAGCAGTTTATACTACGAGCAGTACTTC. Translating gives CASSLYYEQYF.

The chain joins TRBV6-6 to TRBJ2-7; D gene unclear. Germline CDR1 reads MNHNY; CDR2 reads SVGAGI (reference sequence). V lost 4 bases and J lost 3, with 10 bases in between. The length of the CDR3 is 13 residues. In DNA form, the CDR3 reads TGTGCCAGCAGTTCTAGGACGGGCTACGAGCAGTACTTC. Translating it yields CASSSRTGYEQYF.

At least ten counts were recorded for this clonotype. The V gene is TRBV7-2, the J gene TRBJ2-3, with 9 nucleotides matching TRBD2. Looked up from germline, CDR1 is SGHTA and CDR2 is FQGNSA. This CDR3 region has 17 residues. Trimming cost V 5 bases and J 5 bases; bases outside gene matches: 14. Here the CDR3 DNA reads TGTGCCAGCAGCGCCCGCCTGGCGGGAGGGCCTATAGATACGCAGTATTTT. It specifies CASSARLAGGPIDTQYF. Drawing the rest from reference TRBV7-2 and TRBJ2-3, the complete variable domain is GAGVSQSPSNKVTEKGKDVELRCDPISGHTALYWYRQSLGQGLEFLIYFQGNSAPDKSGLPSDRFSAERTGGSVSTLTIQRTQQEDSAVYLCASSARLAGGPIDTQYFGPGTRLTVL.

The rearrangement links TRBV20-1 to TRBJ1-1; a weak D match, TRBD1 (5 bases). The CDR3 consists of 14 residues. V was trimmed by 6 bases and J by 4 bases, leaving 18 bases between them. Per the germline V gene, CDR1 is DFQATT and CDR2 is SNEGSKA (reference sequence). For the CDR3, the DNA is TGCAGTGCAAAAAGGGGACCGGACTCCACTGAAGCTTTCTTT. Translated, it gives CSAKRGPDSTEAFF.

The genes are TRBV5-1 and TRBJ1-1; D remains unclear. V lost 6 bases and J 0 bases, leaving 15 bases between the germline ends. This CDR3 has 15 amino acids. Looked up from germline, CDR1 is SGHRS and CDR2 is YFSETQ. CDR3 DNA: TGCGCCAGCAAGGGTGTAGTGGCTTTGAACACTGAAGCTTTCTTT. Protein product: CASKGVVALNTEAFF.

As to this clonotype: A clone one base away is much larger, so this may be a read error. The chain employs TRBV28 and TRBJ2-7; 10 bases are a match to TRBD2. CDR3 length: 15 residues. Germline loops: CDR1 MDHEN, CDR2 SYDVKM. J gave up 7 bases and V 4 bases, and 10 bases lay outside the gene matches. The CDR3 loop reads CASSSLAGAIREQYF. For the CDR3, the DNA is TGTGCCAGCAGTTCCCTAGCGGGAGCGATAAGGGAGCAGTACTTC.

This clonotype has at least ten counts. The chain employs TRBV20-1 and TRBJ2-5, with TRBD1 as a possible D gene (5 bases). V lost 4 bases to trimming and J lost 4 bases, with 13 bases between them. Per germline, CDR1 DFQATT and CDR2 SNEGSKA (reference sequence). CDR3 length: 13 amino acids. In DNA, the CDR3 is TGCAGTGCTAACACAAGGGGTGGAGAGACCCAGTACTTC. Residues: CSANTRGGETQYF.

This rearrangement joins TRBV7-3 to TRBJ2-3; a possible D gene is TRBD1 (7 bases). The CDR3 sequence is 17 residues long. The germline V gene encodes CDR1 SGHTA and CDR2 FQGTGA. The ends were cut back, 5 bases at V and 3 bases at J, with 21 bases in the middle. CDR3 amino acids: CASSAYPRGAGTDTQYF. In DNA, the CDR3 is TGTGCCAGCAGCGCATACCCCAGGGGGGCGGGAACAGATACGCAGTATTTT.

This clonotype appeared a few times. The CDR3 region is CAISVGGRDTQYF. CDR3 coding DNA: TGTGCCATCAGTGTAGGAGGGAGGGATACGCAGTATTTT. This chain uses TRBV10-3 with TRBJ2-3; possible D gene TRBD2, 6 bases. The V gene lost 4 bases and the J gene lost 6 bases, with 11 bases spanning the gap. This CDR3 has 13 amino acids. Per the germline V gene, CDR1 is ENHRY and CDR2 is SYGVKD.

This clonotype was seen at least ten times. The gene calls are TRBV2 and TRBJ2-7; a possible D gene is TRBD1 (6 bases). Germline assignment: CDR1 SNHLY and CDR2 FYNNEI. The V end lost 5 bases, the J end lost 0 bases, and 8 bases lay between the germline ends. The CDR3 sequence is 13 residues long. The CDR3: CASSTGSSYEQYF. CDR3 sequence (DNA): TGTGCCAGCAGTACAGGGAGCTCCTACGAGCAGTACTTC.

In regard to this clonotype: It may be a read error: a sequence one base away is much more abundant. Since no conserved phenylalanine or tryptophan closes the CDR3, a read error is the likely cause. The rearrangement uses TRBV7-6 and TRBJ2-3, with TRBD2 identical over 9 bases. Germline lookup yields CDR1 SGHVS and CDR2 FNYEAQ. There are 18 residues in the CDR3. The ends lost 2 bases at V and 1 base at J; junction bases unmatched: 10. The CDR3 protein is CASSLFLAGSAGTDTQYS. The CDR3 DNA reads TGTGCCAGCAGCTTATTTCTAGCGGGAAGTGCGGGCACAGATACGCAGTATTCT.

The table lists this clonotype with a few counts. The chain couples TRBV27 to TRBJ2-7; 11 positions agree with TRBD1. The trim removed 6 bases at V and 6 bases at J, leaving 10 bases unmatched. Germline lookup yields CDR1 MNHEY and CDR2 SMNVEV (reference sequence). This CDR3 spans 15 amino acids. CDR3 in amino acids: CASSRNPGQGGEQYF. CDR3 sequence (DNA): TGTGCCAGCAGCCGGAATCCGGGACAGGGGGGCGAGCAGTACTTC.

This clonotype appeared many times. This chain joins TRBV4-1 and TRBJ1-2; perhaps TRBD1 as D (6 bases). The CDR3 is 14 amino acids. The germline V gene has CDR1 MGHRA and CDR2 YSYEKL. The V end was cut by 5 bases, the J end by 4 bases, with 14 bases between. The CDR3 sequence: CASSTRGGPYGYTF. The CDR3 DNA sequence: TGCGCCAGCAGCACAAGGGGGGGTCCCTATGGCTACACCTTC.

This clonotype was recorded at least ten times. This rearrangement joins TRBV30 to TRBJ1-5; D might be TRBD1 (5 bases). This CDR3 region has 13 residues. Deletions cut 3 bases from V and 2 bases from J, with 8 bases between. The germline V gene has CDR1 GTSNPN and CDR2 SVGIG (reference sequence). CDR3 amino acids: CAWRGVGNQPQHF. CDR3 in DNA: TGTGCCTGGAGGGGGGTGGGCAATCAGCCCCAGCATTTT.

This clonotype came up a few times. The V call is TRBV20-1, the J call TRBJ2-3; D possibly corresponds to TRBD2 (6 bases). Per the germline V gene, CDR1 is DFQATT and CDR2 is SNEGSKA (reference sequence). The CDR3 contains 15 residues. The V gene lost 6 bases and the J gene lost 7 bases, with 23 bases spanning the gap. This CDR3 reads CSARPGTTSTYTQYF. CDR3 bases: TGCAGTGCCCGTCCCGGGACGACTAGTACCTATACGCAGTATTTT.

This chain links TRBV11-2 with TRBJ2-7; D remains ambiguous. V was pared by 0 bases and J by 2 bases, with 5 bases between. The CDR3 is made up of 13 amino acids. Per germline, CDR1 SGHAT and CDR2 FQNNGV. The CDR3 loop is CASSLDGAYEQYF. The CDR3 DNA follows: TGTGCCAGCAGCTTAGATGGGGCCTACGAGCAGTACTTC. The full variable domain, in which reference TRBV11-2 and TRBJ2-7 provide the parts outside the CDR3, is EAGVAQSPRYKIIEKRQSVAFWCNPISGHATLYWYQQILGQGPKLLIQFQNNGVVDDSQLPKDRFSAERLKGVDSTLKIQPAKLEDSAVYLCASSLDGAYEQYFGPGTRLTVT.

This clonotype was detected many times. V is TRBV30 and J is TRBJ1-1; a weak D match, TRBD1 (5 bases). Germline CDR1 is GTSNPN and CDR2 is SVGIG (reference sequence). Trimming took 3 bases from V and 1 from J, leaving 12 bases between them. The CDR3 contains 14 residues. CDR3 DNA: TGTGCCTGGAGGGGGCCGGGTCGGAACACTGAAGCTTTCTTT. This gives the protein CAWRGPGRNTEAFF. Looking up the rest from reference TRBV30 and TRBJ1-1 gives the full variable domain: SQTIHQWPATLVQPVGSPLSLECTVEGTSNPNLYWYRQAAGRGLQLLFYSVGIGQISSEVPQNLSASRPQDRQFILSSKKLLLSDSGFYLCAWRGPGRNTEAFFGQGTRLTVV.

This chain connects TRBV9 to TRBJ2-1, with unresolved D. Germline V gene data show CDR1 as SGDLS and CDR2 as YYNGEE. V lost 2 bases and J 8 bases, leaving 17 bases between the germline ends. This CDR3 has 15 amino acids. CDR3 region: CASSVQSRQGDEQFF. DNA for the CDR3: TGTGCCAGCAGCGTTCAGAGTAGGCAAGGCGATGAGCAGTTCTTC.